These 30 T cell receptor beta chains were all obtained from the same sample, sequenced in a study of shared clonotypes between healthy human individuals. Cells designated naive CD8 were CD45RO-negative and were positively selected for CCR7, with terminally differentiated effector memory CD45RA+ cells excluded. TCRdb keeps only in-frame clones here, not all; method: immunoSEQ multiplex PCR. The sample lists around 2,000,000 clones, about 94% occurring once. Sequencing was performed on naive CD8+ T cells sorted from blood. The receptor set was obtained from a young man in good health.

The chain couples TRBV7-9 to TRBJ1-1, with TRBD1 as a possible D gene (5 bases). From germline, CDR1 is SEHNR and CDR2 FQNEAQ (reference sequence). V shed 5 bases and J shed 4 bases, with 17 bases lying between them. CDR3 length: 15 amino acids. The CDR3 region is CASSPHRTEVTEAFF. The CDR3 DNA is TGTGCCAGCAGCCCCCACAGGACGGAGGTCACTGAAGCTTTCTTT.

This chain uses TRBV9 with TRBJ1-2; TRBD1 aligns across 8 bases. V was pared by 4 bases and J by 8 bases, with 4 bases of the junction left unmatched. CDR1 SGDLS and CDR2 YYNGEE come from the germline V gene. This CDR3 is 12 amino acids long. CDR3 bases: TGTGCCAGCAGCCGGACAGGGACGGGCTACACCTTC. Protein sequence: CASSRTGTGYTF.

This clone occurred once. The V gene is TRBV13, the J gene TRBJ1-4, with 9 bases matching TRBD1. The CDR3 has 14 residues. Trimming took 5 bases from V and 7 from J; bases not matched to a gene: 5. CDR1 is PRHDT, CDR2 FYEKMQ, per germline (reference sequence). CDR3 region: CASSPGTGTEKLFF. Written as DNA, the CDR3 is TGTGCCAGCAGCCCCGGGACAGGGACTGAAAAACTGTTTTTT.

The chain is built from TRBV19 and TRBJ2-7; D may match TRBD1 or TRBD2 (5 bases each). The V gene lost 5 bases and the J gene lost 3 bases, with 11 bases spanning the gap. This CDR3 has 13 residues. Looked up from germline, CDR1 is LNHDA and CDR2 is SQIVND (reference sequence). CDR3 loop: CASSEGSFYEQYF. The CDR3 bases are TGTGCCAGTAGTGAGGGGTCGTTCTACGAGCAGTACTTC.

This clone showed up just once. The chain has TRBV9 and TRBJ2-7, with D uncertain. The CDR3 contains 15 residues. V lost 0 bases and J 0 bases, leaving 10 bases between the germline ends. Germline V gives CDR1 SGDLS, CDR2 YYNGEE. The CDR3 here is CASSVASADSYEQYF. The CDR3 DNA is TGTGCCAGCAGCGTAGCTTCTGCAGACTCCTACGAGCAGTACTTC.

This clone appeared a single time. Other DNA sequences in the sample encode the same CDR3. The chain uses TRBV6-6 and TRBJ2-5; maybe TRBD2 (5 bases). V shed 0 bases and J shed 1 base, with 6 bases lying between them. The germline V gene has CDR1 MNHNY and CDR2 SVGAGI (reference sequence). This CDR3 is 14 amino acids long. The CDR3 bases are TGTGCCAGCAGTTACTCGGGGAGCCAAGAGACCCAGTACTTC. The encoded protein is CASSYSGSQETQYF.

A remark on this clone: Other DNA variants within this sample encode the same CDR3. This sequence joins TRBV13 and TRBJ2-7, with D perhaps matching TRBD2 (5 bases). Germline V gives CDR1 PRHDT, CDR2 FYEKMQ (reference sequence). V was cut by 3 bases and J by 1 base, with 10 bases left in between. The CDR3 spans 14 residues. The CDR3 sequence is CASSFGVSSYEQYF. The CDR3 DNA reads as TGTGCCAGCAGCTTCGGGGTTTCTTCCTACGAGCAGTACTTC.

This sequence joins TRBV7-6 and TRBJ2-1; D perhaps matches TRBD1 (5 bases). The CDR3 length is 14 residues. The V end lost 5 bases, the J end lost 0 bases, and 8 bases lay between the germline ends. CDR1 and CDR2 from the germline V gene are SGHVS and FNYEAQ. The chain's CDR3 is CASSLTVSYNEQFF. CDR3 bases: TGTGCCAGCAGCCTGACAGTCTCCTACAATGAGCAGTTCTTC.

This CDR3 is CASSPDNSYEQYF. As DNA, the CDR3 is TGTGCCAGCAGCCCTGACAATTCCTACGAGCAGTACTTC. The rearrangement joins TRBV9 to TRBJ2-7; D unclear. CDR1 SGDLS and CDR2 YYNGEE come from the germline V gene. V lost 4 bases and J 1 base, leaving 9 bases between the germline ends. The CDR3 has 13 amino acids.

For this clone: Distinct nucleotide sequences in the sample also encode this CDR3. J is TRBJ1-2 and V is TRBV29-1; D ambiguous. CDR1 and CDR2 (germline): SQVTM, ANQGSEA. This CDR3 comprises 13 residues. Between the trimmed V and J ends, which lost 3 bases and 0 bases, there was a span of 8 bases. CDR3 protein: CSVDPAANYGYTF. As DNA, the CDR3 is TGCAGCGTTGACCCTGCCGCTAACTATGGCTACACCTTC.

The rearrangement joins TRBV7-3 to TRBJ2-7; TRBD1 might be the D (6 bases). Germline V CDR1 and CDR2: SGHTA, FQGTGA. V lost 2 bases, J lost 6 bases, and 11 bases lay in between. The CDR3 has 13 amino acids. The CDR3 DNA reads as TGTGCCAGCAGCTTAGCAGGGGCGTCCGAGCAGTACTTC. Translated: CASSLAGASEQYF.

The gene calls are TRBV30 and TRBJ1-1; the D is unclear. Trimming took 6 bases from V and 5 from J, leaving 10 bases between them. The CDR3 loop spans 11 amino acids. CDR1 is GTSNPN and CDR2 is SVGIG in the germline V gene (reference sequence). DNA of the CDR3: TGTGCCTGCTGGGTAGGTACTGAAGCTTTCTTT. Translated, it gives CACWVGTEAFF.

This chain connects TRBV5-4 to TRBJ2-7; 8 bases are a match to TRBD2. The germline V gene encodes CDR1 SGHNT and CDR2 YYREEE (reference sequence). CDR3 length equals 18 residues. The V and J ends lost 3 bases and 6 bases, in that order; junction bases with no gene match: 20. CDR3 sequence: CASSSPMGASGPPGEQYF. The DNA of the CDR3 is TGTGCCAGCAGCTCCCCAATGGGGGCTAGCGGGCCGCCTGGCGAGCAGTACTTC. The full variable domain, completed using reference TRBV5-4 and TRBJ2-7, is ETGVTQSPTHLIKTRGQQVTLRCSSQSGHNTVSWYQQALGQGPQFIFQYYREEENGRGNFPPRFSGLQFPNYSSELNVNALELDDSALYLCASSSPMGASGPPGEQYFGPGTRLTVT.

V is TRBV9 and J is TRBJ2-5, with D possibly TRBD1 on 6 matching bases. The germline V and J ends were trimmed by 0 bases and 5 bases, with 14 bases remaining between them. CDR1 is SGDLS and CDR2 is YYNGEE in the germline V gene. CDR3 length equals 15 residues. The CDR3 protein is CASSVEGDLRETQYF. The CDR3 DNA reads TGTGCCAGCAGCGTAGAGGGGGACCTAAGGGAGACCCAGTACTTC.

This chain links TRBV6-1 with TRBJ1-2; D gene unclear. The CDR3 has 15 residues. Germline CDR1 and CDR2: MNHNS and SASEGT. Trimming pared 5 bases from V and 3 bases from J, leaving 16 bases between. CDR3 amino acids: CASSSTMGGDYGYTF. The CDR3 DNA follows: TGTGCCAGCAGTAGCACTATGGGTGGCGACTATGGCTACACCTTC.

The genes are TRBV11-2 and TRBJ1-2; D might be TRBD1 (5 bases). This CDR3 comprises 13 residues. CDR1 and CDR2 from the germline V gene are SGHAT and FQNNGV. Deletions cut 5 bases from V and 8 bases from J, with 15 bases between. The CDR3, as DNA: TGTGCCAGCAGCCATCTCGGCGGGGCCGGCTACACCTTC. Translation gives CASSHLGGAGYTF. Looking up the rest from reference TRBV11-2 and TRBJ1-2 gives the full variable domain: EAGVAQSPRYKIIEKRQSVAFWCNPISGHATLYWYQQILGQGPKLLIQFQNNGVVDDSQLPKDRFSAERLKGVDSTLKIQPAKLEDSAVYLCASSHLGGAGYTFGSGTRLTVV.

The rearrangement links TRBV4-1 to TRBJ2-7; possibly TRBD2 for D (5 bases). The CDR3 sequence is 14 residues long. Per the germline V gene, CDR1 is MGHRA and CDR2 is YSYEKL. The V end was cut by 4 bases, the J end by 1 base, with 11 bases between. The CDR3 region is CASSPGFPSYEQYF. The DNA for the CDR3 is TGCGCCAGCAGCCCGGGATTCCCATCCTACGAGCAGTACTTC.

Note on this clone: The junction does not match germline at one end; this may be a read error. The rearrangement joins TRBV23-1 to TRBJ2-3; D is perhaps TRBD1 (6 bases). TRBV23-1 is assigned to the ORF class and has an uncertain function. CDR3 length equals 10 residues. The CDR3 nucleotides are TGCGCCAGCAGTCAATCGGGACACCGCTTT. Residues: CASSQSGHRF.

The chain joins TRBV9 to TRBJ2-3, with 9 nucleotides matching TRBD1. Germline lookup yields CDR1 SGDLS and CDR2 YYNGEE. The trim removed 4 bases at V and 3 bases at J, leaving 9 bases unmatched. This CDR3 spans 16 amino acids. The CDR3 region is CASSYEQGAATDTQYF. CDR3 bases: TGTGCCAGCAGCTACGAACAGGGGGCGGCAACAGATACGCAGTATTTT.

V is TRBV6-5 and J is TRBJ2-5; tentative D call: TRBD1 (5 bases). The CDR3 spans 15 residues. Trimming took off 7 bases at V and 1 base at J, with 16 bases between the two ends. CDR1 is MNHEY, CDR2 SVGAGI, per germline. The CDR3 sequence: CASTNSWGGQETQYF. CDR3 in DNA: TGTGCCAGCACCAACTCCTGGGGCGGCCAAGAGACCCAGTACTTC.

This clone was seen just once. The CDR3 spells CASSRTGKYGYTF. The CDR3 bases are TGTGCCAGCAGCCGGACAGGGAAATACGGCTACACCTTC. This chain links TRBV5-6 with TRBJ1-2; the match to TRBD1 covers 8 bases. The CDR3 has 13 residues. J gave up 8 bases and V 4 bases, and 7 bases lay outside the gene matches. Per the germline V gene, CDR1 is SGHDT and CDR2 is YYEEEE. Full variable domain (rest looked up from reference TRBV5-6 and TRBJ1-2): DAGVTQSPTHLIKTRGQQVTLRCSPKSGHDTVSWYQQALGQGPQFIFQYYEEEERQRGNFPDRFSGHQFPNYSSELNVNALLLGDSALYLCASSRTGKYGYTFGSGTRLTVV.

Notes on this clone: The same CDR3 is also encoded by other DNA sequences in this sample. V is TRBV9 and J is TRBJ2-7; a weak D match, TRBD2 (5 bases). The V gene lost 0 bases and the J gene lost 2 bases, with 9 bases spanning the gap. Per germline, CDR1 SGDLS and CDR2 YYNGEE. CDR3 length: 14 amino acids. This CDR3 reads CASSVGGNTYEQYF. The CDR3 bases are TGTGCCAGCAGCGTAGGAGGGAATACCTACGAGCAGTACTTC.

J is TRBJ2-3 and V is TRBV15; D might be TRBD2 (6 bases). V shed 4 bases and J shed 5 bases, with 13 bases lying between them. Germline V gives CDR1 LNHNV, CDR2 YYDKDF (reference sequence). The CDR3 loop spans 14 amino acids. DNA of the CDR3: TGTGCCACCAGCATCCCGGGAGAACAAGATACGCAGTATTTT. Encoded protein: CATSIPGEQDTQYF.

The CDR3 DNA follows: TGTGCCAGCAGCCGGGACAGGGTGTACGACTATGGCTACACCTTC. It encodes CASSRDRVYDYGYTF. The chain is built from TRBV28 and TRBJ1-2, with 9 bases fitting TRBD1. The junction had 8 bases not matched to a gene; V was cut back by 6 bases and J by 3 bases. Germline CDR1 and CDR2: MDHEN and SYDVKM. CDR3 length equals 15 residues.

This chain uses TRBV2 with TRBJ2-1; D is unresolved. Trimming pared 3 bases from V and 2 bases from J, leaving 8 bases between. The CDR3 totals 14 residues. The germline gives CDR1 SNHLY, CDR2 FYNNEI. The DNA of the CDR3 is TGTGCCAGCAGTGAGGTACAGCCCTACAATGAGCAGTTCTTC. Its protein product is CASSEVQPYNEQFF.

The chain combines TRBV7-8 with TRBJ2-7; D is undetermined. The V end was cut by 2 bases, the J end by 3 bases, with 11 bases between. CDR3 length: 14 amino acids. CDR1 and CDR2 from the germline V gene are SGHVS and FQNEAQ. CDR3 DNA sequence: TGTGCCAGCAGCTTATATAACTTTGACTACGAGCAGTACTTC. It specifies CASSLYNFDYEQYF.

The CDR3 region has the DNA TGTGCCATCAGTGAGGATGGTTATAGCAATCAGCCCCAGCATTTT. Its translation is CAISEDGYSNQPQHF. The J gene is TRBJ1-5, the V gene TRBV10-3; D not resolved. The CDR3 is 15 residues long. CDR1 ENHRY and CDR2 SYGVKD come from the germline V gene. Trimming shortened V by 2 bases and J by 0 bases, and 8 bases separated the two germline ends.

The gene calls are TRBV4-1 and TRBJ1-6, with 7 nucleotides matching TRBD1. The CDR3 covers 14 residues. CDR1 and CDR2 from the germline V gene are MGHRA and YSYEKL. V was pared by 0 bases and J by 14 bases, with 7 bases of the junction left unmatched. The CDR3 here is CASSQEGGARTLHF. For the CDR3, the DNA is TGCGCCAGCAGCCAAGAAGGGGGCGCAAGGACCCTCCACTTT.

This clone has more than one count but fewer than ten. This chain links TRBV2 with TRBJ2-5, with 9 bases lining up with TRBD1. J was trimmed by 3 bases and V by 6 bases; bases with no gene match: 5. The CDR3 totals 14 residues. Germline lookup yields CDR1 SNHLY and CDR2 FYNNEI. The CDR3 loop reads CASSGGQGEETQYF. CDR3 DNA: TGTGCCAGCAGCGGGGGACAGGGAGAAGAGACCCAGTACTTC.

V and J are TRBV9 and TRBJ1-1, with D hard to call. The V end lost 0 bases, the J end lost 0 bases, and 6 bases lay between the germline ends. Germline V gene lookup returns CDR1 SGDLS and CDR2 YYNGEE. The CDR3 consists of 14 residues. CDR3 region: CASSVEYMNTEAFF. The CDR3 coding sequence is TGTGCCAGCAGCGTAGAGTACATGAACACTGAAGCTTTCTTT.